This T cell receptor beta chain was identified in a study of blood T cell repertoires in COVID-19. The overall study: PBMCs, B-cell-depleted T cells, or T cells provided the cDNA or gDNA that made up the material.

Clones were sequenced by immunoSEQ multiplex PCR, and TCRdb holds only the in-frame ones, with some missing. The sample has about 100,000 clones; more than 75% are singletons. The CDR3 is made up of 15 amino acids. V shed 5 bases, J shed 2 bases, and the junction held 1 base outside the gene matches. The germline V gene encodes CDR1 LNHNV and CDR2 YYDKDF (reference sequence). This TCR came from a man in his 60s with active or convalescent COVID-19. The specimen was peripheral blood. The rearrangement links TRBV15 to TRBJ2-5, with TRBD2 matching over 14 bases. As DNA, the CDR3 is TGTGCCACCAGCCGACTAGCGGGAGGGCAAGAGACCCAGTACTTC. This encodes CATSRLAGGQETQYF.